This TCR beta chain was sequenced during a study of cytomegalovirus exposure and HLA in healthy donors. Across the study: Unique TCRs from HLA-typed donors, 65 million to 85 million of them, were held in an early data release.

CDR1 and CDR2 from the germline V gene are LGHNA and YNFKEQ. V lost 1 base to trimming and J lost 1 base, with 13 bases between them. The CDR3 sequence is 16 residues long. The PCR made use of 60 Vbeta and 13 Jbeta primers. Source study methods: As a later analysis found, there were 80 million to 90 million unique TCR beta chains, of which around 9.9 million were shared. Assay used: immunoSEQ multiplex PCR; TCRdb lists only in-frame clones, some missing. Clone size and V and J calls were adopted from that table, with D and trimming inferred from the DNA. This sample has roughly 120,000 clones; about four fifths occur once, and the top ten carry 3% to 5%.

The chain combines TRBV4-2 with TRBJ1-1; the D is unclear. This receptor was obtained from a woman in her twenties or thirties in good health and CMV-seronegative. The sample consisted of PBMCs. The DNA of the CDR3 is TGTGCCAGCAGCCAAGGTCCTGCGGCACCGAACACTGAAGCTTTCTTT. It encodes CASSQGPAAPNTEAFF.